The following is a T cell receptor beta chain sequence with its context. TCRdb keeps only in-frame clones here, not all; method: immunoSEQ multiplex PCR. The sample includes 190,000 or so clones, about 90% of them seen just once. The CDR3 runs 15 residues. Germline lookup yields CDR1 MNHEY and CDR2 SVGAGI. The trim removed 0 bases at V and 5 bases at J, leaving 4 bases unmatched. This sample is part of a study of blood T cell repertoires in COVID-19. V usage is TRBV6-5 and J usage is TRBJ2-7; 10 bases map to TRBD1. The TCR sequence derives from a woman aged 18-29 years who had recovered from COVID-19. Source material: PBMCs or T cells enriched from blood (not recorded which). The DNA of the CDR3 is TGTGCCAGCAGTTACTCTGACAGGGGGCCCGACGAGCAGTACTTC. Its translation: CASSYSDRGPDEQYF.